The 17 T cell receptor beta chains below were found in one sample sequenced in a study of blood T cell repertoires in COVID-19 (dated by TCRdb to about 2020). The library was generated by the immunoSEQ multiplex PCR assay. Not all clones reach the TCRdb copy of this immuneACCESS table, which keeps in-frame sequences only. Checked studies attribute under half of the gap to unresolved V genes and leave the rest unexplained. The table for this sample lists about 300,000 clones; around 84% of them were counted only once. 1% to 1.5% of the sample goes to the ten largest clones. Sequenced sample: peripheral blood. These receptors were collected from a man between 65 and 80 years old with acute or convalescent COVID-19.

The chain couples TRBV5-1 to TRBJ2-2, with 8 bases identical to TRBD2. The V gene's germline CDR1 is SGHRS and CDR2 YFSETQ. The V segment lost 1 base and the J segment 3 bases; nucleotides outside the gene matches: 8. This CDR3 has 17 amino acids. This CDR3 reads CASSLPRGGPYTGELFF. CDR3 nucleotides: TGCGCCAGCAGCTTGCCACGGGGGGGCCCTTACACCGGGGAGCTGTTTTTT.

The genes are TRBV7-7 and TRBJ2-5; TRBD2 aligns across 15 bases. The germline V gene encodes CDR1 SSHAT and CDR2 FNYEAQ (reference sequence). The J segment lost 4 bases and the V segment lost 1 base, leaving 7 bases of the junction unmatched. The CDR3 spans 18 residues. Written as DNA, the CDR3 is TGTGCCAGCAGCTTAGTGGGACTAGCGGGAGGTGGGGCAGAGACCCAGTACTTC. It encodes CASSLVGLAGGGAETQYF.

This chain connects TRBV7-2 to TRBJ1-2, with a tentative D call TRBD1 (5 bases). CDR1 and CDR2 from the germline V gene are SGHTA and FQGNSA. The CDR3 has 15 amino acids. The V and J ends lost 1 base and 7 bases respectively, with 16 bases between them. CDR3 loop: CASSLGGGSQGGYTF. The CDR3 DNA is TGTGCCAGCAGCTTAGGAGGTGGGTCCCAGGGTGGCTACACCTTC.

This clone was counted once. The V and J genes are TRBV18 and TRBJ1-2; a weak D match, TRBD1 (6 bases). The V gene lost 0 bases and the J gene lost 2 bases, with 10 bases spanning the gap. The CDR3 spans 15 residues. The germline V gene encodes CDR1 KGHSH and CDR2 LQKENI. The CDR3, as DNA: TGTGCCAGCTCACCACCGGTTGGACAGAACTATGGCTACACCTTC. It codes for CASSPPVGQNYGYTF. Full variable domain (missing parts from reference TRBV18 and TRBJ1-2): NAGVMQNPRHLVRRRGQEARLRCSPMKGHSHVYWYRQLPEEGLKFMVYLQKENIIDESGMPKERFSAEFPKEGPSILRIQQVVRGDSAAYFCASSPPVGQNYGYTFGSGTRLTVV.

This clone appeared a single time. The chain is built from TRBV15 and TRBJ2-6; weak D call: TRBD1 (5 bases). The length of the CDR3 is 17 residues. Germline assignment: CDR1 LNHNV and CDR2 YYDKDF (reference sequence). V lost 1 base to trimming and J lost 3 bases, with 13 bases between them. In DNA form, the CDR3 reads TGTGCCACCAGCAGAGGGCGGCAGGGATATGGGGCCAACGTCCTGACTTTC. The encoded protein is CATSRGRQGYGANVLTF.

A single count supports this clone. This sequence joins TRBV20-1 and TRBJ2-5; D is uncertain. The CDR3 totals 11 residues. Trimming pared 5 bases from V and 1 base from J, leaving 5 bases between. Germline-derived CDR1 and CDR2 are DFQATT and SNEGSKA (reference sequence). As DNA, the CDR3 is TGCAGTGCTTCAGTCCAAGAGACCCAGTACTTC. Its protein product is CSASVQETQYF.

The J gene is TRBJ2-5, the V gene TRBV7-2; maybe TRBD1 (5 bases). Trimming left V 5 bases short and J 1 base short, with 11 bases between. The CDR3 sequence is 14 residues long. Germline loops: CDR1 SGHTA, CDR2 FQGNSA. The CDR3 bases are TGTGCCAGCAGCGAAAGACAGATCCAAGAGACCCAGTACTTC. It encodes CASSERQIQETQYF.

This rearrangement joins TRBV28 to TRBJ1-1, with D tentatively TRBD1 (6 bases). There are 12 residues in the CDR3. V was trimmed by 6 bases and J by 11 bases, leaving 16 bases between them. Germline V gene sequence: CDR1 MDHEN, CDR2 SYDVKM. The CDR3 sequence is CASRTQGEGAFF. The CDR3 coding sequence is TGTGCCAGCAGGACACAGGGAGAGGGGGCTTTCTTT.

V usage is TRBV18 and J usage is TRBJ1-2; tentative D call: TRBD1 (5 bases). Germline V gene sequence: CDR1 KGHSH, CDR2 LQKENI. V gave up 1 base and J gave up 6 bases, with 12 bases separating them. This CDR3 contains 14 residues. The CDR3 DNA reads TGTGCCAGCTCACCACGGGGGGGAAAGGATGGCTACACCTTC. Its protein product is CASSPRGGKDGYTF.

The chain links TRBV7-2 to TRBJ2-3; no reliable D call. CDR3 size: 15 residues. Germline-derived CDR1 and CDR2 are SGHTA and FQGNSA. Trimming cost V 5 bases and J 1 base, with 13 bases left between them. CDR3 sequence: CASSPLDWRTDTQYF. CDR3 coding DNA: TGTGCCAGCAGCCCCCTCGACTGGCGCACAGATACGCAGTATTTT.

This clone was counted a single time. The genes are TRBV5-4 and TRBJ2-3; perhaps TRBD2 as D (6 bases). This CDR3 region has 15 residues. Germline values: CDR1 SGHNT, CDR2 YYREEE (reference sequence). The V and J ends lost 0 bases and 2 bases respectively, with 10 bases between them. The CDR3 is CASSLVAGLTDTQYF. The CDR3 DNA reads TGTGCCAGCAGCTTGGTTGCGGGGCTCACAGATACGCAGTATTTT.

This chain uses TRBV20-1 with TRBJ1-4; D ambiguous. Between the trimmed V and J ends, which lost 2 bases and 7 bases, there was a span of 5 bases. CDR1 is DFQATT and CDR2 is SNEGSKA in the germline V gene (reference sequence). This CDR3 is built from 11 residues. The CDR3 region is CSARSGEKLFF. CDR3 nucleotides: TGCAGTGCTAGATCGGGTGAAAAACTGTTTTTT.

The J gene is TRBJ2-3, the V gene TRBV5-1, with D possibly matching TRBD1 (6 bases). The germline V gene encodes CDR1 SGHRS and CDR2 YFSETQ. Trimming removed 4 bases at V and 4 bases at J, with 16 bases between. The length of the CDR3 is 15 residues. CDR3 protein: CASSLSGVVADTQYF. DNA of the CDR3: TGCGCCAGCAGCCTCTCAGGGGTGGTTGCAGATACGCAGTATTTT.

This sequence joins TRBV19 and TRBJ2-1; tentative D call: TRBD1 (6 bases). Deletions cut 3 bases from V and 8 bases from J, with 23 bases between. This CDR3 has 17 residues. In germline, CDR1 is LNHDA, CDR2 SQIVND (reference sequence). Here the CDR3 reads CASSIYPGHIKSDEQFF. The CDR3 DNA is TGTGCCAGTAGTATCTATCCGGGACATATAAAATCGGATGAGCAGTTCTTC.

V gene TRBV9 combines with J gene TRBJ1-2; D is perhaps TRBD1 (6 bases). The V end lost 2 bases, the J end lost 2 bases, and 7 bases lay between the germline ends. Germline V gene sequence: CDR1 SGDLS, CDR2 YYNGEE. CDR3 length: 13 residues. CDR3 sequence: CASSVTGNYGYTF. The CDR3 nucleotides read TGTGCCAGCAGCGTTACAGGGAACTATGGCTACACCTTC.

J is TRBJ2-2 and V is TRBV6-6; perhaps TRBD1 as D (7 bases). Trimming stripped 7 bases from V and 5 bases from J, with 17 bases between. The V gene's germline CDR1 is MNHNY and CDR2 SVGAGI (reference sequence). The CDR3 is 15 amino acids. The CDR3 sequence is CASNPLAGGTGELFF. Here the CDR3 DNA reads TGTGCCAGCAACCCATTGGCAGGGGGGACCGGGGAGCTGTTTTTT.

This sequence joins TRBV2 and TRBJ2-3, with 9 bases lining up with TRBD1. Per germline, CDR1 SNHLY and CDR2 FYNNEI. V was clipped by 8 bases and J by 3 bases; unmatched bases: 3. This CDR3 comprises 13 residues. CDR3 amino acids: CASQGQGTDTQYF. The DNA of the CDR3 is TGTGCCAGCCAAGGACAGGGGACAGATACGCAGTATTTT.